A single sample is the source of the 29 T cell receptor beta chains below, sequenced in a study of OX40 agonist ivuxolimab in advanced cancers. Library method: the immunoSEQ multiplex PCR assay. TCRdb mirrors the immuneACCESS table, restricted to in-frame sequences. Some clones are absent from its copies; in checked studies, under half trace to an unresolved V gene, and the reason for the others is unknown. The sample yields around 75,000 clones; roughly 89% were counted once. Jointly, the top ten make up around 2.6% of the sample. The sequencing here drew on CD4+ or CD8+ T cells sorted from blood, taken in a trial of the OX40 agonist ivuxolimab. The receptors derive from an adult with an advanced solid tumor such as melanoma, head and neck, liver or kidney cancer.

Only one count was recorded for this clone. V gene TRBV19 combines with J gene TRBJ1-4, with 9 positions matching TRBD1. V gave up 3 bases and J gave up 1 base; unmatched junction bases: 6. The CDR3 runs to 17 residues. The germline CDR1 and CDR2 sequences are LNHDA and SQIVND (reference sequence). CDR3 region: CASSIGQGRGTNEKLFF. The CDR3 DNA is TGTGCCAGTAGTATTGGACAGGGGAGAGGAACTAATGAAAAACTGTTTTTT.

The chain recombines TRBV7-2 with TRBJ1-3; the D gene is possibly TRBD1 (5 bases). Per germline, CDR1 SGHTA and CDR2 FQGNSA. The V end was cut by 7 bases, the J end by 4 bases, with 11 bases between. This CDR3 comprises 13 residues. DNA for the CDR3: TGTGCCAGCACCATGGGACTGGGAAACACCATATATTTT. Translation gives CASTMGLGNTIYF.

The DNA for the CDR3 is TGCGCCAGCAGCTCGAACCGGGACAGGGATGATACGCAGTATTTT. It codes for CASSSNRDRDDTQYF. The rearrangement joins TRBV5-1 to TRBJ2-3; 9 positions match TRBD1. V lost 3 bases and J lost 6; bases outside the gene matches: 8. The germline gives CDR1 SGHRS, CDR2 YFSETQ. This CDR3 has 15 residues.

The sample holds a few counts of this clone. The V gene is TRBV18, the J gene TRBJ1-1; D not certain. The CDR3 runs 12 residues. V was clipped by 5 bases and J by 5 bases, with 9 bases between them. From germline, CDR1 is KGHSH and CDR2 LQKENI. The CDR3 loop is CASSIRQTEAFF. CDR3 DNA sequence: TGTGCCAGCTCAATCCGGCAGACTGAAGCTTTCTTT.

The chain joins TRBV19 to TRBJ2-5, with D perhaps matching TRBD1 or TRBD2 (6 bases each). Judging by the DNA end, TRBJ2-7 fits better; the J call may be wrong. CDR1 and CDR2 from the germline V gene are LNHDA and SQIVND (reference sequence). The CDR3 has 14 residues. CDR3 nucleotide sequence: TGTGCCAGTAGTATCCTCCGGGGGCCCTACGAGCAGTACTTC. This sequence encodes CASSILRGPYEQYF.

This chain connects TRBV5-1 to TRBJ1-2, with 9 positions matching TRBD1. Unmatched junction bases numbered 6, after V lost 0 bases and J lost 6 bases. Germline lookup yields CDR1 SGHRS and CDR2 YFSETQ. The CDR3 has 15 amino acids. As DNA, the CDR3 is TGCGCCAGCAGCTTGGCGGGGACAGGGTACGATGGCTACACCTTC. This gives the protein CASSLAGTGYDGYTF. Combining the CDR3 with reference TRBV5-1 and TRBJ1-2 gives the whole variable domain KAGVTQTPRYLIKTRGQQVTLSCSPISGHRSVSWYQQTPGQGLQFLFEYFSETQRNKGNFPGRFSGRQFSNSRSEMNVSTLELGDSALYLCASSLAGTGYDGYTFGSGTRLTVV.

CDR3 region: CASSVGLAGYIEQFF. CDR3 bases: TGTGCCAGCAGTGTCGGGCTAGCGGGATATATTGAGCAGTTCTTC. The chain links TRBV2 to TRBJ2-1; 9 bases fit TRBD2. V shed 4 bases and J 9 bases; nucleotides not matched to a gene: 10. The CDR3 contains 15 residues. Germline CDR1 reads SNHLY; CDR2 reads FYNNEI.

CDR3 amino acids: CAISLGQGRYGYTF. The CDR3 nucleotides read TGTGCCATCAGCCTGGGACAGGGTCGCTATGGCTACACCTTC. V usage is TRBV10-3 and J usage is TRBJ1-2; 9 bases are shared with TRBD1. The CDR3 loop spans 14 amino acids. The germline V gene encodes CDR1 ENHRY and CDR2 SYGVKD. The trim removed 6 bases at V and 4 bases at J, leaving 6 bases unmatched.

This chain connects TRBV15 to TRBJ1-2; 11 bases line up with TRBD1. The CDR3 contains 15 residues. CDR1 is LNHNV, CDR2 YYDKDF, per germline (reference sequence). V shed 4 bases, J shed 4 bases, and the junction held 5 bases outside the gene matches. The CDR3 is CATSIRTGGTYGYTF. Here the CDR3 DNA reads TGTGCCACCAGCATCCGGACAGGGGGCACCTATGGCTACACCTTC. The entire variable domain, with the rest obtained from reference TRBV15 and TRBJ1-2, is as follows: DAMVIQNPRYQVTQFGKPVTLSCSQTLNHNVMYWYQQKSSQAPKLLFHYYDKDFNNEADTPDNFQSRRPNTSFCFLDIRSPGLGDTAMYLCATSIRTGGTYGYTFGSGTRLTVV.

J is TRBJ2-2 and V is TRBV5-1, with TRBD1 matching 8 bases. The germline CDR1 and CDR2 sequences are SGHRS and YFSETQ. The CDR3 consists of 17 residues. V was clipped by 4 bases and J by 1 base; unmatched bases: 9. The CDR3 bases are TGCGCCAGCAGCCCACTGACAGGGGTCCTGAACACCGGGGAGCTGTTTTTT. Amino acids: CASSPLTGVLNTGELFF. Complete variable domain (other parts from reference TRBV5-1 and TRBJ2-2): KAGVTQTPRYLIKTRGQQVTLSCSPISGHRSVSWYQQTPGQGLQFLFEYFSETQRNKGNFPGRFSGRQFSNSRSEMNVSTLELGDSALYLCASSPLTGVLNTGELFFGEGSRLTVL.

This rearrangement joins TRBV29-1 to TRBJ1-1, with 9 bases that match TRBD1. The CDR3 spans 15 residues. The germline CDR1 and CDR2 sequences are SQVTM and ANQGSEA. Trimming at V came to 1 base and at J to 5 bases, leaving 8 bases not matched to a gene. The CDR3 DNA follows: TGCAGCGTTGAAGGGGGGACAGGGTATAGAACTGAAGCTTTCTTT. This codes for CSVEGGTGYRTEAFF.

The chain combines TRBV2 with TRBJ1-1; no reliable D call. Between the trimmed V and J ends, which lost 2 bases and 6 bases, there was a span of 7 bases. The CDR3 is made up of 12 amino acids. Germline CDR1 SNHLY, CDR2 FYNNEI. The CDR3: CASSERGSEAFF. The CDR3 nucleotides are TGTGCCAGCAGTGAAAGAGGTTCTGAAGCTTTCTTT.

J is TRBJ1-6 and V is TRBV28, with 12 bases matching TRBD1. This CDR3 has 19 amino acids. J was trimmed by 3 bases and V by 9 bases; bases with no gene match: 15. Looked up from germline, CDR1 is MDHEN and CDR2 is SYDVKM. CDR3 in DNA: TGTGCCAGTTTAGGGTTAGGGACAGGGGGCAACTTCTATAATTCACCCCTCCACTTT. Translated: CASLGLGTGGNFYNSPLHF.

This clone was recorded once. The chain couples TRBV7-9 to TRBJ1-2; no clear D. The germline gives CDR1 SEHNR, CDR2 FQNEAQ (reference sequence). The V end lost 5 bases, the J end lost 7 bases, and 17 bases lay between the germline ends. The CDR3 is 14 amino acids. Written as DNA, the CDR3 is TGTGCCAGCAGCCTCGACGGGTCGGTAGGTGGCTACACCTTC. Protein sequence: CASSLDGSVGGYTF.

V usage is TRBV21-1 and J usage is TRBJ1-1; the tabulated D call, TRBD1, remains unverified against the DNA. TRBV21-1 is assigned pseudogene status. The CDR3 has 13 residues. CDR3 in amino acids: CASSSPRGTEAFF. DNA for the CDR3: TGTGCCAGCAGCAGCCCCAGGGGCACTGAAGCTTTCTTT.

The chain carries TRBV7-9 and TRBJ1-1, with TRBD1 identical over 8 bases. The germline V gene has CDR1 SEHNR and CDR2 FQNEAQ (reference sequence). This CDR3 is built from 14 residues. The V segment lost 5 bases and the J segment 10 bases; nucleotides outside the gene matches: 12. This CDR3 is CASSPGTGELAAFF. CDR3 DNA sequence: TGTGCCAGCAGCCCTGGGACAGGTGAACTGGCAGCTTTCTTT.

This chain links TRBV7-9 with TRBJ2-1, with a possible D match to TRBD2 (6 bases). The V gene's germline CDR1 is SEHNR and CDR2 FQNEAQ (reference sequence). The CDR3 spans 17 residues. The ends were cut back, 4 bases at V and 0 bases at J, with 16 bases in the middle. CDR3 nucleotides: TGTGCCAGCAGCTCCCCCGCGGGGCCACACTCCTACAATGAGCAGTTCTTC. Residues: CASSSPAGPHSYNEQFF.

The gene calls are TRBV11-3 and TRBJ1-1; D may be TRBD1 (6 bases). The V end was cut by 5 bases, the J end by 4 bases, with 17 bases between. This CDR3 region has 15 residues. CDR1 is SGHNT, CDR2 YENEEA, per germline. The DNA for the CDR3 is TGTGCCAGCAGCCCCGGGGGGGGCTTTGGCACTGAAGCTTTCTTT. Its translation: CASSPGGGFGTEAFF.

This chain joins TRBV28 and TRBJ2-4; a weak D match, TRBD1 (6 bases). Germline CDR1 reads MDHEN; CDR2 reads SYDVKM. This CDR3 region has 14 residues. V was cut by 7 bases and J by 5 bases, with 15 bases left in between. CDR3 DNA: TGTGCCAGCACCAATGGGGGCGAGGAAAACATTCAGTACTTC. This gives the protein CASTNGGEENIQYF. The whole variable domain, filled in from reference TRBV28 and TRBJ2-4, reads DVKVTQSSRYLVKRTGEKVFLECVQDMDHENMFWYRQDPGLGLRLIYFSYDVKMKEKGDIPEGYSVSREKKERFSLILESASTNQTSMYLCASTNGGEENIQYFGAGTRLSVL.

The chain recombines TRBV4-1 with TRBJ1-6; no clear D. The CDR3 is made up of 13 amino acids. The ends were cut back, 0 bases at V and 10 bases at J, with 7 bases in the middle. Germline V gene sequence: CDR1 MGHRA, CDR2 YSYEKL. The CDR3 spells CASSQDIESPLHF. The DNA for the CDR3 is TGCGCCAGCAGCCAAGATATAGAGTCACCCCTCCACTTT.

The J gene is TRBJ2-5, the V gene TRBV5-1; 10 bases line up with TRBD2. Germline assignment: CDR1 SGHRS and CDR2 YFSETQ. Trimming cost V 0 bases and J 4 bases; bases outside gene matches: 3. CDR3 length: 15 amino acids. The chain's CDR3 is CASSLVPSGRETQYF. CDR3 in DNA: TGCGCCAGCAGCTTGGTGCCTAGCGGGAGAGAGACCCAGTACTTC.

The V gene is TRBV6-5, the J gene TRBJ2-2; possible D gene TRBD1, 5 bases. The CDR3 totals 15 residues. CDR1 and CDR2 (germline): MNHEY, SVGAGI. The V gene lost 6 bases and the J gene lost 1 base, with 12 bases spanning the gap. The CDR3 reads CASSLLQENTGELFF. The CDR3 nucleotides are TGTGCCAGCAGCCTTTTACAGGAGAACACCGGGGAGCTGTTTTTT.

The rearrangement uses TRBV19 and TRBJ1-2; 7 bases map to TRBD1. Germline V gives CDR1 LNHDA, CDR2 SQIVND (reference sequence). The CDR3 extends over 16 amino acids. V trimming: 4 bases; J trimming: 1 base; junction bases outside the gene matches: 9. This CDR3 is CASSKTSQGVNYGYTF. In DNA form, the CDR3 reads TGTGCCAGTAGTAAGACCTCCCAGGGGGTTAACTATGGCTACACCTTC.

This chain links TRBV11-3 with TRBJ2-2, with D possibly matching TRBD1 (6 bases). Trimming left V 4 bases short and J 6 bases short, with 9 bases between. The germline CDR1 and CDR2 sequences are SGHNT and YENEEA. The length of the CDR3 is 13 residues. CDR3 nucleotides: TGTGCCAGCAGCTCTCGGACAGCCGGGGAGCTGTTTTTT. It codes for CASSSRTAGELFF.

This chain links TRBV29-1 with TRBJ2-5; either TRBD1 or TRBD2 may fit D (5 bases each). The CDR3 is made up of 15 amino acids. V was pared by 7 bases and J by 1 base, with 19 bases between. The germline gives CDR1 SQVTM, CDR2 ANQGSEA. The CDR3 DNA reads TGCAGCGCATCCCGGGGCCTTACTATCCAAGAGACCCAGTACTTC. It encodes CSASRGLTIQETQYF.

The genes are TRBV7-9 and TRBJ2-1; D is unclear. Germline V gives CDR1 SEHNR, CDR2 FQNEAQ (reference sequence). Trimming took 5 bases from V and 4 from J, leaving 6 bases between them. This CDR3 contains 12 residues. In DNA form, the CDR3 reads TGTGCCAGCAGCCCCGATTACAATGAGCAGTTCTTC. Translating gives CASSPDYNEQFF.

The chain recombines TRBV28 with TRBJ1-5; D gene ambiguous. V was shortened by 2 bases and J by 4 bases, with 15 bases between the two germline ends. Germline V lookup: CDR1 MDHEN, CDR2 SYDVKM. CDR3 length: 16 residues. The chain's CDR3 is CASSLPRTAGNQPQHF. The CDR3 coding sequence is TGTGCCAGCAGTTTACCCCGGACCGCCGGGAATCAGCCCCAGCATTTT.

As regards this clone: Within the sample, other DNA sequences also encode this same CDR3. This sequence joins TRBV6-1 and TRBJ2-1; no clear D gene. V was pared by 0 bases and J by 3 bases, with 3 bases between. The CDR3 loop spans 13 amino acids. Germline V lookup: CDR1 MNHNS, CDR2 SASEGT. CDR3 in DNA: TGTGCCAGCAGTGAAGCGCTCTACAATGAGCAGTTCTTC. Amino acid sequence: CASSEALYNEQFF.

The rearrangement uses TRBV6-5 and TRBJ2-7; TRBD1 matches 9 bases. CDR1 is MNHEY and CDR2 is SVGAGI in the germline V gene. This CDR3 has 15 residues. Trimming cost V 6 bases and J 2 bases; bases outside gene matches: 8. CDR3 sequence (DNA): TGTGCCAGCAGCCCGGACAGGGGTCGAGCCTACGAGCAGTACTTC. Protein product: CASSPDRGRAYEQYF.